A selection of T cell receptor beta chains follows, all from one sample in a study of Ad26.COV2.S vaccination and SARS-CoV-2 variants. Clones were read by immunoSEQ multiplex PCR, and TCRdb kept only the in-frame ones, dropping some. The sample shows over 250,000 clones, more than 70% of them seen only once. This specimen was peripheral blood, taken in a trial of Ad26.COV2.S vaccine versus placebo. The receptors were gathered from a person aged 18-65 years who received the Ad26.COV2.S COVID-19 vaccine or a placebo. Each CDR3 is given without its conserved first and last residue. Fields, in order: V gene, D gene, CDR3 protein. The D gene is left open where the match is weak.

v_call: TRBV18
d_call: NA
cdr3_aa: ASSAYRNNEQF

v_call: TRBV5-4
d_call: TRBD2
cdr3_aa: ASSLAGGPPDTQY

v_call: TRBV6-4
d_call: NA
cdr3_aa: ASSDSKGGYT

v_call: TRBV18
d_call: NA
cdr3_aa: ASSTDRNQPQH

v_call: TRBV11-2
d_call: TRBD1
cdr3_aa: ASSLIRGLKGNIQY

v_call: TRBV24-1
d_call: TRBD1
cdr3_aa: ATSVGTGARETQY

v_call: TRBV7-2
d_call: NA
cdr3_aa: ASSLGQGLYEQY

v_call: TRBV7-3
d_call: TRBD1
cdr3_aa: ASSLDRGVWDEQF

v_call: TRBV6-5
d_call: NA
cdr3_aa: ASRRPDAGGYT

v_call: TRBV20-1
d_call: NA
cdr3_aa: SASGYSYEQY